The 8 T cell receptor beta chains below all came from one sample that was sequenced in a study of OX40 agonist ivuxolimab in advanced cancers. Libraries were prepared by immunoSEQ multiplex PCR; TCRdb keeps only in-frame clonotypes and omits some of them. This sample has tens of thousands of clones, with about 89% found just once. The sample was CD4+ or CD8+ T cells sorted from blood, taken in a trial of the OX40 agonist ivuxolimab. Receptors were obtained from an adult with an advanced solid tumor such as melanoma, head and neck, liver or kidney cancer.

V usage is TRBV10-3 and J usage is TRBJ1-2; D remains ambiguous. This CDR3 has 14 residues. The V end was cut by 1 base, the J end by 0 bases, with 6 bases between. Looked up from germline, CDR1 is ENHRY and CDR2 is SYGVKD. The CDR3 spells CAISEFAANYGYTF. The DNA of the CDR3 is TGTGCCATCAGTGAGTTTGCAGCTAACTATGGCTACACCTTC.

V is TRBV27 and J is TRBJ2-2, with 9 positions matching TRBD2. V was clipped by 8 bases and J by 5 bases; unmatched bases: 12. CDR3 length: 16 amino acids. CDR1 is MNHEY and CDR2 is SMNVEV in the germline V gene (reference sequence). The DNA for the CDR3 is TGTGCCAGCTCGACGGGCGGGAGGGGTTCGACCGGGGAGCTGTTTTTT. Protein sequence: CASSTGGRGSTGELFF.

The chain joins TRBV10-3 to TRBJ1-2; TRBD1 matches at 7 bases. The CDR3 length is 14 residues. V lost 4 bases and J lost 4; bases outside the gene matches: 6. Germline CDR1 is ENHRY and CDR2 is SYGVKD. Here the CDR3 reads CAISAETGPYGYTF. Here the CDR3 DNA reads TGTGCCATCAGTGCTGAGACAGGGCCCTATGGCTACACCTTC.

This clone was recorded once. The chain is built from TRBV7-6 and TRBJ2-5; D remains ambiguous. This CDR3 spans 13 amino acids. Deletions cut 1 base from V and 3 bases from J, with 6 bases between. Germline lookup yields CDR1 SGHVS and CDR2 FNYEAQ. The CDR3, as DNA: TGTGCCAGCAGCTTAGGGCAGAAAGAGACCCAGTACTTC. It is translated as CASSLGQKETQYF.

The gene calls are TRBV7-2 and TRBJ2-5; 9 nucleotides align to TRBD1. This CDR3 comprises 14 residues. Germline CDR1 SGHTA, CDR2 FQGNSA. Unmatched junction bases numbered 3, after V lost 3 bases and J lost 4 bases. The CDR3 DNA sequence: TGTGCCAGCAGCTTGGACAGGGGAAGAGAGACCCAGTACTTC. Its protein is CASSLDRGRETQYF.

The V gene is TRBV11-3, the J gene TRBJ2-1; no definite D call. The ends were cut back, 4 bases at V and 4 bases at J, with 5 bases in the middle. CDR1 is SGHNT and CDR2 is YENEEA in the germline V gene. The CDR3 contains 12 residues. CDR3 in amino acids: CASSWIYNEQFF. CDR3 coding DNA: TGTGCCAGCAGCTGGATTTACAATGAGCAGTTCTTC.

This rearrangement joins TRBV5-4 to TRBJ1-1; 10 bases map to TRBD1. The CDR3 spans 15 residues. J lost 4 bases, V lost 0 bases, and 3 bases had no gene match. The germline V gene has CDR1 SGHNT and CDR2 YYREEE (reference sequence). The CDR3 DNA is TGTGCCAGCAGCTTGGGAGGACAGGGGGGCACTGAAGCTTTCTTT. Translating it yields CASSLGGQGGTEAFF.

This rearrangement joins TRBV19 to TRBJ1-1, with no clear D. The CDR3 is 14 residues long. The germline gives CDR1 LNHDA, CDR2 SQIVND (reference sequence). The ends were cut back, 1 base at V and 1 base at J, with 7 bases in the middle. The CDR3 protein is CASSIAISNTEAFF. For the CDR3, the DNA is TGTGCCAGTAGTATAGCGATTTCGAACACTGAAGCTTTCTTT.